The T cell receptor beta chain described here comes from a study of response to subunit inactivated influenza vaccine. TCRdb used MiXCR to reprocess the RT-PCR reads, holding one entry per CDR3 protein. The top ten clones hold roughly 10% of a sample with about 780,000 distinct CDR3 sequences, 18% of them seen once. Study-level points and caveats: New T cells are recruited in small numbers by each seasonal influenza vaccination, according to the authors' suggestion.

In the case of this clonotype: What it recognizes is unknown.

In germline, CDR1 is SGHRS, CDR2 YFSETQ. This CDR3 has 17 amino acids. With 4 bases clipped from V and 1 base from J, the junction kept 11 bases outside the gene matches. The rearrangement links TRBV5-1 to TRBJ2-3, with 8 bases lining up with TRBD2. The receptor comes from a man aged 50-60 years who received an inactivated influenza vaccine. This material consisted of PBMCs from blood, taken about 5 days after vaccination. CDR3 DNA: TGCGCCAGCAGCCCACGGCGTCCGGGACTAGGCACAGATACGCAGTATTTT. Its translation: CASSPRRPGLGTDTQYF.